This passage covers 7 T cell receptor beta chains from one sample sequenced in a study of CD8 T cells in Susac syndrome. An amount of RNA that ranged from about 0.45 to 1 ug was reverse transcribed with random hexamers. TCRdb re-analysed the immunoSEQ multiplex PCR reads in MiXCR, keeping a single row per CDR3 protein. The profile shows 150,000 to 200,000 distinct CDR3 sequences, roughly 94% of them singletons. Sequenced material: CD4+ T cells from PBMCs. These receptor sequences come from a human donor with Susac syndrome.

The gene calls are TRBV7-9 and TRBJ1-4; 8 bases line up with TRBD1. This CDR3 is 14 amino acids long. Per germline, CDR1 SEHNR and CDR2 FQNEAQ (reference sequence). Trimming took 4 bases from V and 8 from J; bases not matched to a gene: 6. The chain's CDR3 is CASSSGQGEEKLFF. Written as DNA, the CDR3 is TGTGCCAGCAGCTCCGGACAGGGAGAGGAAAAACTGTTTTTT.

In its sample, this clonotype was seen a few times. The CDR3 reads CASSLGQNLGNEQFF. CDR3 nucleotide sequence: TGCGCCAGCAGCTTGGGTCAAAACCTAGGGAATGAGCAGTTCTTC. The chain is built from TRBV5-1 and TRBJ2-1, with D hard to call. With 0 bases removed from V and 7 bases from J, the gap between germline ends came to 14 bases. The CDR3 length is 15 residues. Germline loops: CDR1 SGHRS, CDR2 YFSETQ.

This clonotype has more than one count but fewer than ten. The chain links TRBV20-1 to TRBJ2-5; D is perhaps TRBD1 (6 bases). The CDR3 spans 14 residues. CDR1 is DFQATT, CDR2 SNEGSKA, per germline (reference sequence). The ends were cut back, 0 bases at V and 2 bases at J, with 10 bases in the middle. The CDR3 sequence: CSARDHRGQETQYF. CDR3 sequence (DNA): TGCAGTGCTAGAGATCATAGGGGGCAAGAGACCCAGTACTTC.

V is TRBV19 and J is TRBJ1-2; 9 nucleotides agree with TRBD1. CDR1 and CDR2 from the germline V gene are LNHDA and SQIVND (reference sequence). The V segment lost 6 bases and the J segment 6 bases; nucleotides outside the gene matches: 8. The CDR3 is 14 amino acids. CDR3 region: CASSRARQGDGYTF. CDR3 in DNA: TGTGCCAGTAGCCGAGCGAGACAGGGGGATGGCTACACCTTC.

This chain joins TRBV18 and TRBJ2-3; TRBD1 is a possible D gene (6 bases). V was shortened by 2 bases and J by 0 bases, with 9 bases between the two germline ends. This CDR3 spans 15 amino acids. Germline CDR1 and CDR2: KGHSH and LQKENI. CDR3 coding DNA: TGTGCCAGCTCACCAAACAGGGCTAGCACAGATACGCAGTATTTT. It is translated as CASSPNRASTDTQYF. Using reference TRBV18 and TRBJ2-3 for the parts outside the CDR3, the full variable domain is NAGVMQNPRHLVRRRGQEARLRCSPMKGHSHVYWYRQLPEEGLKFMVYLQKENIIDESGMPKERFSAEFPKEGPSILRIQQVVRGDSAAYFCASSPNRASTDTQYFGPGTRLTVL.

CDR3 in amino acids: CAWNRLNEKLFF. Written as DNA, the CDR3 is TGTGCCTGGAACAGGCTGAATGAAAAACTGTTTTTT. The chain recombines TRBV30 with TRBJ1-4; D is possibly TRBD1 (5 bases). Germline V lookup: CDR1 GTSNPN, CDR2 SVGIG (reference sequence). Between the trimmed V and J ends, which lost 4 bases and 5 bases, there was a span of 8 bases. CDR3 length: 12 amino acids.

This clonotype showed up just a few times. The CDR3 DNA sequence: TGTGCCAGCAGCCAGGCCACAGCCTATGGCTACACCTTC. This gives the protein CASSQATAYGYTF. The genes are TRBV3-1 and TRBJ1-2; no firm D call. The V end lost 3 bases, the J end lost 4 bases, and 9 bases lay between the germline ends. CDR1 LGHDT and CDR2 YNNKEL come from the germline V gene (reference sequence). This CDR3 is 13 amino acids long.